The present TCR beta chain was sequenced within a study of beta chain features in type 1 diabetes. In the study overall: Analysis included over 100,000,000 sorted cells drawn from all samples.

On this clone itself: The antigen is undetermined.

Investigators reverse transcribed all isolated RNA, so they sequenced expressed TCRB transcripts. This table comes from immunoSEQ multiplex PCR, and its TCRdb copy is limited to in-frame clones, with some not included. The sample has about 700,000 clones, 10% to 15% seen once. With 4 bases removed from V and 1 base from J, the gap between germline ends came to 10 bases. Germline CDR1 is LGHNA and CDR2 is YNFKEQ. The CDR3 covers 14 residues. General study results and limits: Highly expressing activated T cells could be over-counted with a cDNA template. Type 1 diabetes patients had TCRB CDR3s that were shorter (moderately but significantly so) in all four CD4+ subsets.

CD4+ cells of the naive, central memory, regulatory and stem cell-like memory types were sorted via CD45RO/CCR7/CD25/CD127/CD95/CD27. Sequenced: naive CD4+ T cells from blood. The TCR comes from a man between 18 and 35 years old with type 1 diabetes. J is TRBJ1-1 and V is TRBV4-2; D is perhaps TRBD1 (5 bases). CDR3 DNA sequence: TGTGCCAGCAGCCCCCGCCAGGGGAACACTGAAGCTTTCTTT. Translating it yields CASSPRQGNTEAFF.